Reported below is one T cell receptor beta chain. This specimen belongs to a study of blood T cell repertoires in COVID-19. Across the whole study: Researchers got acute and convalescent COVID-19 samples from the United States, Italy and Spain. The cDNA or gDNA used as material had been derived from T cells, B-cell-depleted T cells, or PBMCs.

Per the original data handling: Amplification of reference gene primers provided the estimated nucleated cell counts. TCRdb's copy holds only in-frame clones and misses some; the assay was immunoSEQ multiplex PCR. D and trimming were read from the DNA, whereas the V and J calls and clone size are those reported in that table. The sample yields about 87,000 clones, under 85% seen once. Per germline, CDR1 SGHVS and CDR2 FQNEAQ. The CDR3 is 14 residues long. Trimming removed 5 bases at V and 4 bases at J, with 14 bases between. The clonotype originates from a woman in her 70s with acute or convalescent COVID-19. Specimen: peripheral blood. The chain recombines TRBV7-8 with TRBJ2-5; D is perhaps TRBD2 (5 bases). The CDR3 DNA sequence: TGTGCCAGCAGCATTAGGACTGTTAGAGAGACCCAGTACTTC. Its protein product is CASSIRTVRETQYF.